The rows below give T cell receptor beta chains drawn from one sample of a study of CXCR3-negative and CXCR3-positive naive CD8 T cells. Each CDR3 protein gets one entry in TCRdb, which reprocessed the 5' RACE reads and gives no DNA. This sample's clone table lists about 63,000 distinct CDR3 sequences. The sample consisted of naive CXCR3+ CD8+ T cells from blood. All receptors derive from a human donor in good health. Some clones in this sample may be carry-over from other donors' samples. CDR3s include the opening cysteine and the closing phenylalanine or tryptophan.

j_call v_call cdr3_aa
TRBJ1-4 TRBV6-2/TRBV6-3 CASSSGTENEKLFF
TRBJ1-1 TRBV21-1 CASSAETGEAEAFF
TRBJ2-3 TRBV29-1 CSVENSPFSTDTQYF
TRBJ2-1 TRBV7-3 CASSLTNEQFF
TRBJ2-5 TRBV20-1 CSAALTIAVQETQYF
TRBJ1-1 TRBV4-1 CASSQDPGEVSTEAFF
TRBJ2-7 TRBV6-2/TRBV6-3 CASSYEVGYEQYF
TRBJ2-7 TRBV11-1 CASSFGGSYEQYF
TRBJ1-2 TRBV6-6 CASSWEGATSNGYTF
TRBJ2-5 TRBV27 CASSLRGRGQETQYF
TRBJ1-1 TRBV5-1 CASSGDRGHTEAFF
TRBJ2-3 TRBV29-1 CSVEDSPSGGYTQYF
TRBJ2-5 TRBV12-3/TRBV12-4 CASSGAARPLVTETQYF